Sequencing of this TCR beta chain was carried out in a study of beta chain features in type 1 diabetes. The sequenced template was cDNA made from the entire isolated RNA. Sequenced by immunoSEQ multiplex PCR; TCRdb stores in-frame clones only, minus some. The sample holds roughly 120,000 clones, 40% seen once. Study-level findings and limits: Shorter templates might be favored by PCR, and equally so in patients and in controls. There were fewer insertions and more deletions at the VDJ junctions of type 1 diabetes patients.

This clone was found a few times. Antigen: not known. CD45RO/CCR7/CD25/CD127/CD95/CD27 sorting isolated CD4+ naive, central memory, regulatory and stem cell-like memory cells. The CDR3 length is 14 residues. V lost 6 bases and J lost 6, with 18 bases in between. CDR1 and CDR2 (germline): MDHEN, SYDVKM. The chain links TRBV28 to TRBJ2-7; D may be TRBD2 (6 bases). The sequence was obtained from a woman aged 18-30 years in good health. The specimen sequenced was stem cell memory CD4+ T cells from blood. The CDR3 nucleotides read TGTGCCAGCAGACCCGCGGGAACTCTTTCCGAGCAGTACTTC. It encodes CASRPAGTLSEQYF. Looking up the rest from reference TRBV28 and TRBJ2-7 gives the full variable domain: DVKVTQSSRYLVKRTGEKVFLECVQDMDHENMFWYRQDPGLGLRLIYFSYDVKMKEKGDIPEGYSVSREKKERFSLILESASTNQTSMYLCASRPAGTLSEQYFGPGTRLTVT.